The 23 T cell receptor beta chains presented below share a single source sample, sequenced in a study of blood T cell repertoires in COVID-19 (TCRdb year 2020). Preparation of the library involved the immunoSEQ multiplex PCR assay. The immuneACCESS repertoire file appears here via TCRdb, limited to in-frame rearrangements. These files lack a portion of the clones; in checked studies, under half of the deficit traces to unresolved V genes, and the cause of the others is not known. This sample gives 150,000 to 200,000 clones in total; about 80% of them show up just once. Clones ranked in the top ten supply about 25% of the sample. Specimen: peripheral blood. These receptors were obtained from a woman in her 70s with acute or convalescent COVID-19.

This clone was observed a few times. The chain carries TRBV18 and TRBJ2-3; D is uncertain. The CDR3 has 13 residues. CDR1 is KGHSH and CDR2 is LQKENI in the germline V gene. With 6 bases removed from V and 6 bases from J, the gap between germline ends came to 13 bases. The CDR3 DNA sequence: TGTGCCAGCTCCATGGGTGAGCGTGATACGCAGTATTTT. Its protein is CASSMGERDTQYF.

Regarding this clone: This CDR3 is also generated by other DNA sequences in the sample. The CDR3 sequence is CASTLNNEQFF. CDR3 DNA: TGTGCCAGCACCCTAAACAATGAGCAGTTCTTC. The V call is TRBV12-3 or TRBV12-4, the J call TRBJ2-1; D gene unclear. V lost 7 bases and J 5 bases, leaving 6 bases between the germline ends. The CDR3 covers 11 residues.

This clone was seen at least ten times. The chain links TRBV5-1 to TRBJ2-3, with 7 bases that match TRBD2. The CDR3 runs to 15 residues. Losses at the gene ends were 0 bases for V and 2 bases for J; bases not matched to a gene: 3. The germline V gene has CDR1 SGHRS and CDR2 YFSETQ. The DNA for the CDR3 is TGCGCCAGCAGCTTGGAGGCGGGGGACACAGATACGCAGTATTTT. Residues: CASSLEAGDTDTQYF.

This clone was seen ten or more times. The chain couples TRBV5-5 to TRBJ2-7; TRBD1 aligns across 9 bases. CDR3 length: 14 amino acids. Trimming cost V 2 bases and J 5 bases; bases outside gene matches: 5. CDR1 is SGHKS and CDR2 is YYEKEE in the germline V gene (reference sequence). The CDR3 spells CASSFTGGADEQYF. The CDR3 DNA follows: TGTGCCAGCAGCTTCACAGGGGGCGCGGACGAGCAGTACTTC. The complete variable domain, with remaining parts taken from reference TRBV5-5 and TRBJ2-7, reads DAGVTQSPTHLIKTRGQQVTLRCSPISGHKSVSWYQQVLGQGPQFIFQYYEKEERGRGNFPDRFSARQFPNYSSELNVNALLLGDSALYLCASSFTGGADEQYFGPGTRLTVT.

The CDR3 sequence: CASKTSGVTDTQYF. The CDR3 nucleotides read TGTGCCAGCAAAACTAGCGGGGTCACAGATACGCAGTATTTT. J is TRBJ2-3 and V is TRBV2; TRBD2 matches at 10 bases. The trim removed 7 bases at V and 2 bases at J, leaving 3 bases unmatched. The CDR3 is 14 residues long. Germline assignment: CDR1 SNHLY and CDR2 FYNNEI.

The chain is built from TRBV29-1 and TRBJ2-7, with 8 bases lining up with TRBD1. Germline V gives CDR1 SQVTM, CDR2 ANQGSEA. V gave up 7 bases and J gave up 2 bases; unmatched junction bases: 10. The CDR3 is made up of 14 amino acids. The CDR3 DNA sequence: TGCAGCGCTAAAGGACAGGGCGGGCCCTACGAGCAGTACTTC. It yields the protein CSAKGQGGPYEQYF.

This clone occurred once. The chain is built from TRBV4-2 and TRBJ2-6; 7 bases match TRBD2. V shed 1 base and J 0 bases; nucleotides not matched to a gene: 6. CDR1 LGHNA and CDR2 YNFKEQ come from the germline V gene. The CDR3 is made up of 18 amino acids. CDR3 in DNA: TGTGCCAGCAGCCAAGGACTAGCTATTCGCTCTGGGGCCAACGTCCTGACTTTC. Protein sequence: CASSQGLAIRSGANVLTF.

The V and J genes are TRBV9 and TRBJ1-2, with 8 nucleotides matching TRBD1. V lost 3 bases and J lost 8; bases outside the gene matches: 9. This CDR3 region has 14 residues. Germline values: CDR1 SGDLS, CDR2 YYNGEE. CDR3 region: CASSADRGGEGYTF. For the CDR3, the DNA is TGTGCCAGCAGCGCCGACAGGGGAGGCGAGGGCTACACCTTC.

V usage is TRBV6-5 and J usage is TRBJ2-7; TRBD1 matches at 9 bases. From germline, CDR1 is MNHEY and CDR2 SVGAGI. V lost 7 bases to trimming and J lost 2 bases; unmatched junction nucleotides: 6. The CDR3 covers 14 residues. The CDR3 bases are TGTGCCAGCACCCAGGACAGGGGAACCTACGAGCAGTACTTC. It codes for CASTQDRGTYEQYF.

The sample holds a few counts of this clone. This chain links TRBV2 with TRBJ2-5; the match to TRBD1 covers 10 bases. CDR1 and CDR2 (germline): SNHLY, FYNNEI. The CDR3 totals 14 residues. V shed 6 bases and J 6 bases; nucleotides not matched to a gene: 7. CDR3 nucleotide sequence: TGTGCCAGCAGGACAGGGGGCGCTGGGCAGACCCAGTACTTC. It encodes CASRTGGAGQTQYF.

The CDR3 loop reads CASTEDRSYEQYF. The CDR3 bases are TGTGCCAGCACCGAGGACAGGTCCTACGAGCAGTACTTC. V gene TRBV2 combines with J gene TRBJ2-7; TRBD1 matches at 7 bases. Germline V gene sequence: CDR1 SNHLY, CDR2 FYNNEI. The CDR3 is made up of 13 amino acids. Trimming at V came to 7 bases and at J to 1 base, leaving 4 bases not matched to a gene.

The chain uses TRBV4-1 and TRBJ1-2; the D gene is possibly TRBD1 (5 bases). The CDR3 loop spans 15 amino acids. Germline V gene lookup returns CDR1 MGHRA and CDR2 YSYEKL. The ends were cut back, 0 bases at V and 1 base at J, with 9 bases in the middle. CDR3 nucleotide sequence: TGCGCCAGCAGCCAAGAGTGGGGCTTTAACTATGGCTACACCTTC. Protein: CASSQEWGFNYGYTF.

V usage is TRBV9 and J usage is TRBJ1-4; TRBD1 matches at 7 bases. The CDR3 runs 16 residues. The trim removed 0 bases at V and 8 bases at J, leaving 10 bases unmatched. The germline CDR1 and CDR2 sequences are SGDLS and YYNGEE. The DNA of the CDR3 is TGTGCCAGCAGCGTAGGCAGGGGGTTTCGAGAAGAAAAACTGTTTTTT. It encodes CASSVGRGFREEKLFF.

V gene TRBV4-1 combines with J gene TRBJ2-3; 9 bases line up with TRBD1. V trimming: 4 bases; J trimming: 3 bases; junction bases outside the gene matches: 8. The germline gives CDR1 MGHRA, CDR2 YSYEKL. This CDR3 has 16 amino acids. Here the CDR3 reads CASSPPGQGSTDTQYF. The DNA of the CDR3 is TGCGCCAGCAGCCCCCCTGGACAGGGGTCGACAGATACGCAGTATTTT.

This clone came up once. CDR3 sequence reads: CASSQDGQGQETQYF. DNA of the CDR3: TGCGCCAGCAGCCAGGATGGGCAGGGCCAAGAGACCCAGTACTTC. The V call is TRBV4-1, the J call TRBJ2-5; a possible D gene is TRBD1 (5 bases). The V gene's germline CDR1 is MGHRA and CDR2 YSYEKL. The CDR3 is made up of 15 amino acids. The V end was cut by 3 bases, the J end by 1 base, with 12 bases between.

This clone was seen only a few times. The V call is TRBV6-5, the J call TRBJ1-6; a possible D gene is TRBD1 (6 bases). V lost 10 bases and J lost 8, with 18 bases in between. CDR3 length: 14 residues. The germline V gene encodes CDR1 MNHEY and CDR2 SVGAGI. This chain's CDR3 is CATRRGADDSPLHF. DNA of the CDR3: TGTGCCACCCGCCGGGGGGCAGATGATTCACCCCTCCACTTT.

The V call is TRBV5-6, the J call TRBJ2-4; D perhaps matches TRBD2 (6 bases). V lost 2 bases to trimming and J lost 9 bases, with 12 bases between them. CDR1 is SGHDT, CDR2 YYEEEE, per germline. The CDR3 has 13 residues. CDR3 bases: TGTGCCAGCAGCTTTGGGGACGGGGGCATTCAGTACTTC. It translates to CASSFGDGGIQYF. The variable domain in full, completed from reference TRBV5-6 and TRBJ2-4, reads DAGVTQSPTHLIKTRGQQVTLRCSPKSGHDTVSWYQQALGQGPQFIFQYYEEEERQRGNFPDRFSGHQFPNYSSELNVNALLLGDSALYLCASSFGDGGIQYFGAGTRLSVL.

The chain recombines TRBV20-1 with TRBJ2-1; TRBD2 agrees at 9 bases. The CDR3 is 10 amino acids. In germline, CDR1 is DFQATT, CDR2 SNEGSKA (reference sequence). J lost 12 bases, V lost 6 bases, and 3 bases had no gene match. In DNA, the CDR3 is TGCAGTGCCAAACTAGCGGGGCAGTTCTTC. Protein: CSAKLAGQFF.

The chain recombines TRBV19 with TRBJ2-6; D perhaps matches TRBD1 (5 bases). Germline CDR1 and CDR2: LNHDA and SQIVND (reference sequence). With 5 bases removed from V and 2 bases from J, the gap between germline ends came to 16 bases. CDR3 length: 17 amino acids. The CDR3 DNA sequence: TGTGCCAGTAGTTGGAAAGGGGAACGTACTGGGGCCAACGTCCTGACTTTC. Amino acid sequence: CASSWKGERTGANVLTF.

The rearrangement joins TRBV21-1 to TRBJ2-7; TRBD2 is the table's D call, not checked against the DNA. TRBV21-1 has pseudogene status. The CDR3 totals 13 residues. The CDR3 loop reads CASSATSGLQTYF. The CDR3 DNA reads as TGTGCCAGCAGCGCGACCTCGGGACTACAGACGTACTTC.

The chain links TRBV5-1 to TRBJ2-7, with 10 bases fitting TRBD2. V shed 3 bases and J 2 bases; nucleotides not matched to a gene: 5. Per the germline V gene, CDR1 is SGHRS and CDR2 is YFSETQ. The CDR3 runs to 15 residues. CDR3 region: CASSSRLAGPYEQYF. The CDR3 nucleotides are TGCGCCAGCAGCTCCCGACTAGCGGGCCCCTACGAGCAGTACTTC.

This rearrangement joins TRBV27 to TRBJ2-1, with D possibly TRBD1 on 6 matching bases. The length of the CDR3 is 14 residues. Deletions cut 5 bases from V and 9 bases from J, with 17 bases between. Germline V gives CDR1 MNHEY, CDR2 SMNVEV (reference sequence). CDR3 residues: CASSLKAGVGEQFF. Here the CDR3 DNA reads TGTGCCAGCAGTCTTAAAGCAGGGGTGGGTGAGCAGTTCTTC.

The CDR3 reads CASSYLQGGQEKLFF. For the CDR3, the DNA is TGTGCCAGCAGCTACTTACAGGGGGGACAAGAAAAACTGTTTTTT. The chain carries TRBV7-2 and TRBJ1-4; 8 bases are shared with TRBD1. Per the germline V gene, CDR1 is SGHTA and CDR2 is FQGNSA. The trim removed 4 bases at V and 8 bases at J, leaving 9 bases unmatched. This CDR3 contains 15 residues.